The TCR beta chain under discussion was sequenced for a study of response to subunit inactivated influenza vaccine. The germline V gene encodes CDR1 MNHEY and CDR2 SVGAGI. The length of the CDR3 is 17 residues. V lost 2 bases and J lost 7; bases outside the gene matches: 9. TCRdb called the RT-PCR reads again in MiXCR, with one record for every CDR3 protein. The table records around 530,000 distinct CDR3 sequences, about 17% of them present only once. Concerning this clonotype itself: The antigen remains undetermined.

Findings of the study overall: Each seasonal influenza vaccination, the authors suggested, recruits few new T cells.

This clonotype was sampled from a man aged 50-75 years who received an inactivated influenza vaccine. V is TRBV6-5 and J is TRBJ2-1; 12 nucleotides line up with TRBD2. The sample consisted of CD4+ T cells sorted from PBMCs, taken about 23 months after vaccination. The CDR3 DNA follows: TGTGCCAGCAGTTACCCACTGACTAGCGGGAGTACTAATGAGCAGTTCTTC. Translating it yields CASSYPLTSGSTNEQFF.